The 26 T cell receptor beta chains listed next were all sequenced from one sample in a study of T cells in Graves' hyperthyroidism and ophthalmopathy. Amplified TCR beta CDR3 regions came from RNA transcripts. First-round RT-PCR with HTBI primers amplified the TCR CDR3 region. Via MiXCR, TCRdb re-called the multiplex PCR reads, giving one row per CDR3 protein. In the table there are fewer than 700,000 distinct CDR3 sequences, around 16% of which are singletons. The sequenced sample was blood. The receptor set was obtained from a young woman with Graves' hyperthyroidism.

The CDR3 DNA reads TGTGCCAGCAGCTTAATGGGGACAGGGGGAGAGACCCAGTACTTC. Amino acids: CASSLMGTGGETQYF. The rearrangement uses TRBV7-2 and TRBJ2-5; 11 bases fit TRBD1. This CDR3 has 15 residues. Germline V lookup: CDR1 SGHTA, CDR2 FQGNSA. Trimming at V came to 2 bases and at J to 4 bases, leaving 3 bases not matched to a gene.

V and J are TRBV6-1 and TRBJ1-5; 7 bases are shared with TRBD1. Looked up from germline, CDR1 is MNHNS and CDR2 is SASEGT. The CDR3 is made up of 15 amino acids. After removal of 5 bases from V and 5 bases from J, the junction contained 9 bases not matched to a gene. The CDR3 nucleotides read TGTGCCAGCAGTTCCACAGGGGTCCCGGATCAGCCCCAGCATTTT. Protein: CASSSTGVPDQPQHF.

This clonotype occurred many times. The chain combines TRBV7-2 with TRBJ2-2; D is possibly TRBD2 (5 bases). The length of the CDR3 is 19 residues. Trimming removed 0 bases at V and 5 bases at J, with 22 bases between. From germline, CDR1 is SGHTA and CDR2 FQGNSA. The CDR3 loop is CASSLARTALGSGTGELFF. The CDR3 region has the DNA TGTGCCAGCAGCTTAGCCCGGACTGCACTAGGGAGTGGGACCGGGGAGCTGTTTTTT.

In its sample, this clonotype was seen many times. CDR3 sequence (DNA): TGTGCCAGCAGATGGGGGGCTGGTTACAATCAGCCCCAGCATTTT. It codes for CASRWGAGYNQPQHF. The chain recombines TRBV2 with TRBJ1-5, with a weak D call TRBD1 (6 bases). Germline CDR1 SNHLY, CDR2 FYNNEI. With 6 bases removed from V and 3 bases from J, the gap between germline ends came to 15 bases. The CDR3 loop spans 15 amino acids.

The chain carries TRBV10-2 and TRBJ2-7, with 14 bases fitting TRBD2. Trimming removed 11 bases from V and 10 bases from J; junction bases left unmatched: 16. The germline gives CDR1 WSHSY, CDR2 SAAADI. CDR3 length: 15 residues. The chain's CDR3 is CAGAEVGLAGVEQYF. The CDR3 coding sequence is TGCGCCGGGGCAGAGGTGGGACTAGCGGGAGTCGAACAGTACTTC.

This clonotype was found a few times. The rearrangement uses TRBV29-1 and TRBJ2-2, with D tentatively TRBD1 (5 bases). V was pared by 4 bases and J by 6 bases, with 12 bases between. Germline V gene sequence: CDR1 SQVTM, CDR2 ANQGSEA. The CDR3 spans 13 residues. The CDR3 reads CSVVGSGPGELFF. The CDR3, as DNA: TGCAGCGTTGTCGGTTCAGGGCCCGGGGAGCTGTTTTTT.

In its sample, this clonotype was seen many times. The chain recombines TRBV28 with TRBJ1-1; D is ambiguous. The CDR3 extends over 13 amino acids. V lost 2 bases, J lost 5 bases, and 9 bases lay in between. Germline values: CDR1 MDHEN, CDR2 SYDVKM. CDR3 DNA sequence: TGTGCCAGCAGTTTAAATGGAGGAACTGAAGCTTTCTTT. It encodes CASSLNGGTEAFF.

This clonotype has a handful of counts. The gene calls are TRBV24-1 and TRBJ2-7; D not resolved. V was trimmed by 3 bases and J by 5 bases, leaving 19 bases between them. The V gene's germline CDR1 is KGHDR and CDR2 SFDVKD. CDR3 length: 16 residues. The CDR3 loop is CATSDPKVGFVHEQYF. CDR3 sequence (DNA): TGTGCCACCAGTGATCCGAAGGTAGGGTTCGTCCACGAGCAGTACTTC.

With respect to this clonotype: At one boundary the junction diverges from the germline segment, which might be a read error. The rearrangement joins TRBV27 to TRBJ2-2; no firm D call. The germline CDR1 and CDR2 sequences are MNHEY and SMNVEV (reference sequence). The CDR3 is 13 residues long. This CDR3 reads CASSFLGTRELFF. In DNA form, the CDR3 reads TGTGCCAGCTCCTTTTTGGGCACCCGGGAGCTGTTTTTT.

This clonotype was picked up many times. CDR3 coding DNA: TGTGCCAGCAGCCAAGTTACGGGGACAGGCAACCAATATAACTATGGCTACACCTTC. Its translation is CASSQVTGTGNQYNYGYTF. The chain recombines TRBV3-1 with TRBJ1-2; 8 bases align to TRBD1. The CDR3 sequence is 19 residues long. The junction had 14 bases not matched to a gene; V was cut back by 1 base and J by 1 base. CDR1 and CDR2 (germline): LGHDT, YNNKEL (reference sequence).

This clonotype was counted many times. The CDR3 nucleotides read TGTGCCAGCAGCGGTCGACTAACTAAATACGCGCAGTATTTT. Protein product: CASSGRLTKYAQYF. This rearrangement joins TRBV7-2 to TRBJ2-3, with D perhaps TRBD2 (5 bases). The germline V gene has CDR1 SGHTA and CDR2 FQGNSA. This CDR3 comprises 14 residues. The V and J ends lost 5 bases and 10 bases respectively, with 19 bases between them. The full variable domain, its missing parts supplied by reference TRBV7-2 and TRBJ2-3, is GAGVSQSPSNKVTEKGKDVELRCDPISGHTALYWYRQSLGQGLEFLIYFQGNSAPDKSGLPSDRFSAERTGGSVSTLTIQRTQQEDSAVYLCASSGRLTKYAQYFGPGTRLTVL.

The V gene is TRBV25-1, the J gene TRBJ1-2; D gene uncertain. The CDR3 has 15 amino acids. Germline V gene sequence: CDR1 MGHDK, CDR2 SYGVNS. Trimming pared 6 bases from V and 0 bases from J, leaving 14 bases between. The CDR3 is CASRGRNSSNYGYTF. The CDR3, as DNA: TGTGCCAGCAGGGGTAGAAACAGCTCTAACTATGGCTACACCTTC.

This clonotype turned up a few times. This rearrangement joins TRBV20-1 to TRBJ2-2, with 10 bases identical to TRBD1. Germline V lookup: CDR1 DFQATT, CDR2 SNEGSKA (reference sequence). The CDR3 runs 16 residues. Losses at the gene ends were 0 bases for V and 5 bases for J; bases not matched to a gene: 6. The chain's CDR3 is CSARDLGTGDTGELFF. For the CDR3, the DNA is TGCAGTGCTAGAGATTTGGGGACAGGGGATACCGGGGAGCTGTTTTTT.

The chain links TRBV15 to TRBJ2-6; D gene uncertain. With 0 bases removed from V and 4 bases from J, the gap between germline ends came to 10 bases. Looked up from germline, CDR1 is LNHNV and CDR2 is YYDKDF (reference sequence). The CDR3 has 16 residues. CDR3 in DNA: TGTGCCACCAGCAGAGATTTGGGTTCCGGGGCCAACGTCCTGACTTTC. It codes for CATSRDLGSGANVLTF.

This clonotype was observed at least ten times. The rearrangement joins TRBV20-1 to TRBJ2-3, with 7 bases identical to TRBD1. This CDR3 comprises 13 residues. The ends lost 5 bases at V and 3 bases at J; junction bases unmatched: 5. Germline V lookup: CDR1 DFQATT, CDR2 SNEGSKA (reference sequence). CDR3: CSAPDRVTDTQYF. CDR3 nucleotide sequence: TGCAGTGCTCCCGACAGGGTTACAGATACGCAGTATTTT.

This clonotype showed up just a few times. The gene calls are TRBV5-6 and TRBJ2-1; weak D call: TRBD1 (6 bases). The CDR3 runs to 17 residues. Germline CDR1 is SGHDT and CDR2 is YYEEEE. V lost 1 base and J 8 bases, leaving 22 bases between the germline ends. The CDR3 region has the DNA TGTGCCAGCAGCTTGTCTACCGGGACATGGGGGTTGGATGAGCAGTTCTTC. This gives the protein CASSLSTGTWGLDEQFF.

Concerning this clonotype: A read error may explain this, as a much larger clone is one base away. This chain uses TRBV6-1 with TRBJ1-2; possibly TRBD1 for D (5 bases). The germline gives CDR1 MNHNS, CDR2 SASEGT. The CDR3 totals 13 residues. This CDR3 reads CASQPGSSIGYAF. The CDR3 DNA sequence: TGTGCCAGCCAGCCAGGGTCTAGTATTGGCTACGCCTTC.

The rearrangement links TRBV7-9 to TRBJ2-3, with D unresolved. This CDR3 comprises 16 residues. In germline, CDR1 is SEHNR, CDR2 FQNEAQ (reference sequence). Trimming took off 3 bases at V and 2 bases at J, with 15 bases between the two ends. DNA of the CDR3: TGTGCCAGCAGCTTGGCGGACCCAGTAGCCACAGATACGCAGTATTTT. Amino acid sequence: CASSLADPVATDTQYF. Filled out from reference TRBV7-9 and TRBJ2-3, the complete variable domain reads DTGVSQNPRHKITKRGQNVTFRCDPISEHNRLYWYRQTLGQGPEFLTYFQNEAQLEKSRLLSDRFSAERPKGSFSTLEIQRTEQGDSAMYLCASSLADPVATDTQYFGPGTRLTVL.

This clonotype turned up a few times. The chain joins TRBV7-8 to TRBJ2-5; D might be TRBD2 (5 bases). CDR1 and CDR2 from the germline V gene are SGHVS and FQNEAQ. The CDR3 runs to 16 residues. Trimming left V 3 bases short and J 0 bases short, with 14 bases between. CDR3 protein: CASSFAEGFYQETQYF. The CDR3 nucleotides read TGTGCCAGCAGCTTTGCAGAGGGTTTTTACCAAGAGACCCAGTACTTC.

The chain couples TRBV30 to TRBJ2-7; a possible D gene is TRBD1 (6 bases). The CDR3 totals 11 residues. In germline, CDR1 is GTSNPN, CDR2 SVGIG (reference sequence). Trimming shortened V by 3 bases and J by 3 bases, and 6 bases separated the two germline ends. The CDR3 nucleotides read TGTGCCTGGAGCAGGGGCTACGAGCAGTACTTC. This codes for CAWSRGYEQYF.

This clonotype has more than one count but fewer than ten. The rearrangement joins TRBV6-5 to TRBJ2-3; D is uncertain. Trimming pared 2 bases from V and 2 bases from J, leaving 20 bases between. Looked up from germline, CDR1 is MNHEY and CDR2 is SVGAGI. This CDR3 spans 18 amino acids. The CDR3 loop is CASSYPPRALTNTDTQYF. CDR3 sequence (DNA): TGTGCCAGCAGTTACCCCCCCCGGGCCTTAACAAACACAGATACGCAGTATTTT.

This clonotype was seen at least ten times. The V call is TRBV16, the J call TRBJ2-7; D call uncertain. Per the germline V gene, CDR1 is KGHSY and CDR2 is FQNENV. The CDR3 is 14 amino acids. The V end was cut by 1 base, the J end by 6 bases, with 13 bases between. The CDR3 is CASSQFAAGSEQYF. The DNA of the CDR3 is TGTGCCAGCAGCCAATTCGCGGCAGGCAGCGAGCAGTACTTC.

The V and J genes are TRBV9 and TRBJ2-1, with D perhaps being TRBD1 or TRBD2 (7 bases each). Germline V gene lookup returns CDR1 SGDLS and CDR2 YYNGEE. CDR3 length: 17 residues. V lost 3 bases, J lost 1 base, and 17 bases lay in between. The CDR3 sequence: CASSDIPGGDSYNEQFF. The CDR3 DNA sequence: TGTGCCAGCAGCGACATCCCAGGGGGGGATTCCTACAATGAGCAGTTCTTC.

This clonotype showed up many times. The chain is built from TRBV30 and TRBJ2-3, with D tentatively TRBD2 (6 bases). The CDR3 runs to 14 residues. Germline V lookup: CDR1 GTSNPN, CDR2 SVGIG (reference sequence). With 0 bases removed from V and 5 bases from J, the gap between germline ends came to 12 bases. The DNA for the CDR3 is TGTGCCTGGAGTGTACGTCTAGCGCTAGATACGCAGTATTTT. Its translation: CAWSVRLALDTQYF.

This clonotype was counted at least ten times. The J gene is TRBJ2-7, the V gene TRBV7-2; D not resolved. Germline V gene sequence: CDR1 SGHTA, CDR2 FQGNSA. V was pared by 1 base and J by 0 bases, with 10 bases between. This CDR3 contains 15 residues. In DNA form, the CDR3 reads TGTGCCAGCAGCTTAGTGACTCCGTACTCCTACGAGCAGTACTTC. Residues: CASSLVTPYSYEQYF.

The V call is TRBV13, the J call TRBJ2-7, with 8 bases identical to TRBD1. Germline CDR1 is PRHDT and CDR2 is FYEKMQ (reference sequence). Trimming took 5 bases from V and 2 from J; bases not matched to a gene: 5. This CDR3 has 14 residues. CDR3 nucleotides: TGTGCCAGCAGCCCCACGGACAGGGCCTACGAGCAGTACTTC. Encoded protein: CASSPTDRAYEQYF.